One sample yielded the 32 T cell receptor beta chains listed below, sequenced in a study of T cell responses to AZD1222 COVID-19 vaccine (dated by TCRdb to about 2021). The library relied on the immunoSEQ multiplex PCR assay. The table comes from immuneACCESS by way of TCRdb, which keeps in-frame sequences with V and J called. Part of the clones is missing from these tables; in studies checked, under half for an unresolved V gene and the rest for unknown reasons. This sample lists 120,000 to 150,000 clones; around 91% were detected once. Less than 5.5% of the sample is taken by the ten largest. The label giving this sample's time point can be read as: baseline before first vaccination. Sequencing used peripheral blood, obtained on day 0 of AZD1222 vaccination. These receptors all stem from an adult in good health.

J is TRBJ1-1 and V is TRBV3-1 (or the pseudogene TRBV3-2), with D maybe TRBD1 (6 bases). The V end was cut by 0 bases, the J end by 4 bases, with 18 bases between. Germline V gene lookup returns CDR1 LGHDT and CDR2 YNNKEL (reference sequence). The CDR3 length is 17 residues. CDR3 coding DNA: TGTGCCAGCAGCCAAGATAGAGATTCAGGGACACTCACTGAAGCTTTCTTT. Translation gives CASSQDRDSGTLTEAFF.

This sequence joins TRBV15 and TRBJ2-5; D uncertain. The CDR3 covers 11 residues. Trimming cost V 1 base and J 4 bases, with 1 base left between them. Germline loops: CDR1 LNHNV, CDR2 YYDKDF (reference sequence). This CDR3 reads CATSRGETQYF. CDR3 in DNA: TGTGCCACCAGCAGAGGAGAGACCCAGTACTTC. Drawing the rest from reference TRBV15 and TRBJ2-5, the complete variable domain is DAMVIQNPRYQVTQFGKPVTLSCSQTLNHNVMYWYQQKSSQAPKLLFHYYDKDFNNEADTPDNFQSRRPNTSFCFLDIRSPGLGDTAMYLCATSRGETQYFGPGTRLLVL.

CDR3 in amino acids: CASSPDRSGNTIYF. The CDR3, as DNA: TGTGCCAGCAGCCCAGACAGGTCTGGAAACACCATATATTTT. The chain couples TRBV11-2 to TRBJ1-3, with a weak D call TRBD1 (6 bases). The germline gives CDR1 SGHAT, CDR2 FQNNGV. This CDR3 has 14 amino acids. Trimming shortened V by 5 bases and J by 1 base, and 9 bases separated the two germline ends. Looking up the rest from reference TRBV11-2 and TRBJ1-3 gives the full variable domain: EAGVAQSPRYKIIEKRQSVAFWCNPISGHATLYWYQQILGQGPKLLIQFQNNGVVDDSQLPKDRFSAERLKGVDSTLKIQPAKLEDSAVYLCASSPDRSGNTIYFGEGSWLTVV.

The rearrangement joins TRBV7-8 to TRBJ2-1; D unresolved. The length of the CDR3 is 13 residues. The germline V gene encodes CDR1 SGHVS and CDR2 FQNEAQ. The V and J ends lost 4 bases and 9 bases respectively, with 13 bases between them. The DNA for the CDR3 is TGTGCCAGCAGCTCCGGACGAACGGGTGAGCAGTTCTTC. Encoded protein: CASSSGRTGEQFF. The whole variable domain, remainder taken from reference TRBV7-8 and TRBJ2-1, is GAGVSQSPRYKVAKRGQDVALRCDPISGHVSLFWYQQALGQGPEFLTYFQNEAQLDKSGLPSDRFFAERPEGSVSTLKIQRTQQEDSAVYLCASSSGRTGEQFFGPGTRLTVL.

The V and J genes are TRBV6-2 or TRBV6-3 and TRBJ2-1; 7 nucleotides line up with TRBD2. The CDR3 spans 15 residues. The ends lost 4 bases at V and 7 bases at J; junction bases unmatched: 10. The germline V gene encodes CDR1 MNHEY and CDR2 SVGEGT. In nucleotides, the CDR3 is TGTGCCAGCAGTTCTACCAGCGGGGAGGGTAATGAGCAGTTCTTC. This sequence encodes CASSSTSGEGNEQFF.

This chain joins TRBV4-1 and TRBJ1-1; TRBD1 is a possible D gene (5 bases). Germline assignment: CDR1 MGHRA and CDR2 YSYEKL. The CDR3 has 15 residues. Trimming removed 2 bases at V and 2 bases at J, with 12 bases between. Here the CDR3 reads CASSQYQGENTEAFF. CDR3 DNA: TGCGCCAGCAGCCAATACCAGGGCGAAAACACTGAAGCTTTCTTT.

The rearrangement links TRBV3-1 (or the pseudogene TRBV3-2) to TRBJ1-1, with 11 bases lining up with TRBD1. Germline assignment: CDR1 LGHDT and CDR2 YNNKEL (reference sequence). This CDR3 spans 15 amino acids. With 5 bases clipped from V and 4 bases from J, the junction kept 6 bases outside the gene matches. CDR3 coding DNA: TGTGCCAGCAGCTGGACAGGGGGCGCCGGCACTGAAGCTTTCTTT. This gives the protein CASSWTGGAGTEAFF.

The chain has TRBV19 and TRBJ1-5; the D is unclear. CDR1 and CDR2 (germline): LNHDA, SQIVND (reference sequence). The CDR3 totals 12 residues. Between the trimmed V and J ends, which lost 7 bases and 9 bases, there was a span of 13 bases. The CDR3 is CASTHPWGPQHF. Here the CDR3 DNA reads TGTGCCAGTACCCATCCCTGGGGGCCCCAGCATTTT.

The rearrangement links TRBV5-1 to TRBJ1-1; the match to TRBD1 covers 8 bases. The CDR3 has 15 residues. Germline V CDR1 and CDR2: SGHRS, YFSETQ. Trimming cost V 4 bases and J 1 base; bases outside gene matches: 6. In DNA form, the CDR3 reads TGCGCCAGCAGCGCCCTCGGACAGGGGAACACTGAAGCTTTCTTT. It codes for CASSALGQGNTEAFF.

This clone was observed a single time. The CDR3 spells CASRGTYNSPLHF. As DNA, the CDR3 is TGTGCCAGCCGCGGGACCTATAATTCACCCCTCCACTTT. The genes are TRBV28 and TRBJ1-6, with D hard to call. Between the trimmed V and J ends, which lost 8 bases and 2 bases, there was a span of 7 bases. The germline gives CDR1 MDHEN, CDR2 SYDVKM. This CDR3 has 13 residues.

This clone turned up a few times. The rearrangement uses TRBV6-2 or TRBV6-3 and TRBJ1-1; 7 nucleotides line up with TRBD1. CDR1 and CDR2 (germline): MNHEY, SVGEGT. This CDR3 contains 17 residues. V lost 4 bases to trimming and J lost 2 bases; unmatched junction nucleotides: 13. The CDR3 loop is CASSFDRAKGENTEAFF. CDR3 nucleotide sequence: TGTGCCAGCAGTTTTGACAGGGCAAAAGGGGAAAACACTGAAGCTTTCTTT.

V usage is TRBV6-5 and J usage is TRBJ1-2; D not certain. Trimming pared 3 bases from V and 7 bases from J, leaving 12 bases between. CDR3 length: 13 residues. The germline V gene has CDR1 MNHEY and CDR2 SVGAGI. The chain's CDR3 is CASSYVLGRGYTF. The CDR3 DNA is TGTGCCAGCAGTTATGTGCTCGGCCGTGGCTACACCTTC.

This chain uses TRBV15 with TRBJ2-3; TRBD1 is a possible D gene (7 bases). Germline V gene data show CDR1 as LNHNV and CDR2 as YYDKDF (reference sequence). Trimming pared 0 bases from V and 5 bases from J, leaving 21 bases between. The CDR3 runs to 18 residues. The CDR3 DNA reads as TGTGCCACCAGCAGAGATCGGGGGTCAGGGGGAGGTGAAGATACGCAGTATTTT. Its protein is CATSRDRGSGGGEDTQYF. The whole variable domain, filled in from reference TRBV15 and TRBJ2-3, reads DAMVIQNPRYQVTQFGKPVTLSCSQTLNHNVMYWYQQKSSQAPKLLFHYYDKDFNNEADTPDNFQSRRPNTSFCFLDIRSPGLGDTAMYLCATSRDRGSGGGEDTQYFGPGTRLTVL.

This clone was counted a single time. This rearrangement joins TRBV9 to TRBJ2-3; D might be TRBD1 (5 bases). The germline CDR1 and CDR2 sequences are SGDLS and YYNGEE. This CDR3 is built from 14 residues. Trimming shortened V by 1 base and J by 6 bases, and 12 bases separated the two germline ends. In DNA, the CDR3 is TGTGCCAGCAGCGTACGGGCAGGGTGGGATACGCAGTATTTT. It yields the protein CASSVRAGWDTQYF.

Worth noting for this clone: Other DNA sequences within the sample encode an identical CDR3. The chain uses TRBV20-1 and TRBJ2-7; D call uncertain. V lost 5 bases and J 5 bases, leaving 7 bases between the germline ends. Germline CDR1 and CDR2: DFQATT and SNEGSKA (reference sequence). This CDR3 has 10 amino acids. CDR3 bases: TGCAGTGCTCAGGAAAACGAGCAGTACTTC. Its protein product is CSAQENEQYF.

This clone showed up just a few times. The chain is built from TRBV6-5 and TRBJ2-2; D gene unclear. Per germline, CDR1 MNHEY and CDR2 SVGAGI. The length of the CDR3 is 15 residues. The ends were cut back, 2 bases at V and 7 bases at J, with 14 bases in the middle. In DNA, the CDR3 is TGTGCCAGCAGTTACCAGGAGCCCCCCGGCGGGGAGCTGTTTTTT. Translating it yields CASSYQEPPGGELFF.

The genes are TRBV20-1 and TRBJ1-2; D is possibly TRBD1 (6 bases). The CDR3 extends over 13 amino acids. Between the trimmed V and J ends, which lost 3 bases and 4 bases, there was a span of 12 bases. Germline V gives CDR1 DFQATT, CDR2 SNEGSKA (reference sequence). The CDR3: CSASIGQSYGYTF. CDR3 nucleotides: TGCAGTGCTAGTATCGGACAGAGCTATGGCTACACCTTC.

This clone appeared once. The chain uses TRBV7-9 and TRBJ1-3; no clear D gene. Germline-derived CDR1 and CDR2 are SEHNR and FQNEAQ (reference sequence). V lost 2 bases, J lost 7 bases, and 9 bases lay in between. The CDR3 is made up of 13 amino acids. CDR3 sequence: CASSLFDGNTIYF. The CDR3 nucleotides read TGTGCCAGCAGCTTATTCGACGGGAACACCATATATTTT.

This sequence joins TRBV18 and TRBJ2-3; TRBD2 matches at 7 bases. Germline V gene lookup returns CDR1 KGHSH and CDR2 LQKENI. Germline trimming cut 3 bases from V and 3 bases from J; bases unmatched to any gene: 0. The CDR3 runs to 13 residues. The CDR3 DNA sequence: TGTGCCAGCTCACCCGGGGGGACAGATACGCAGTATTTT. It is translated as CASSPGGTDTQYF.

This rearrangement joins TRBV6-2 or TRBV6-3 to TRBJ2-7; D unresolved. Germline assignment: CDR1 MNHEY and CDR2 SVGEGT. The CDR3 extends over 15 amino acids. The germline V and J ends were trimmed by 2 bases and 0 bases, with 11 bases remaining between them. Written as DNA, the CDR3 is TGTGCCAGCAGTTACGGTGGACGGCCCTCCTACGAGCAGTACTTC. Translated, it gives CASSYGGRPSYEQYF.

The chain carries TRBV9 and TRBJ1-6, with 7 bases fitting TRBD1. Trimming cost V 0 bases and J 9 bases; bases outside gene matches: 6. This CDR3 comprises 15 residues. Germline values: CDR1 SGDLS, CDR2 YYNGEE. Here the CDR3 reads CASSVVAGGASPLHF. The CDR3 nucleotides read TGTGCCAGCAGCGTAGTGGCAGGGGGGGCTTCACCCCTCCACTTT.

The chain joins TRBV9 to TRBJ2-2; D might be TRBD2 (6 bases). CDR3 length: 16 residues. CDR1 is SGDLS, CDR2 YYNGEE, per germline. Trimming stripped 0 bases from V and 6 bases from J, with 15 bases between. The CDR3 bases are TGTGCCAGCAGCGTAGCTCCGGCTAGCGCGGCCGGGGAGCTGTTTTTT. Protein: CASSVAPASAAGELFF.

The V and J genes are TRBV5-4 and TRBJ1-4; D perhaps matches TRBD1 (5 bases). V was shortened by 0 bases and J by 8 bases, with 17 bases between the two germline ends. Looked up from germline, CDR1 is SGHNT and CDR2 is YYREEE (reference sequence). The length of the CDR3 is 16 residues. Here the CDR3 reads CASSLVRDAGGEKLFF. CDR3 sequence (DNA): TGTGCCAGCAGCTTGGTACGGGACGCGGGAGGGGAAAAACTGTTTTTT.

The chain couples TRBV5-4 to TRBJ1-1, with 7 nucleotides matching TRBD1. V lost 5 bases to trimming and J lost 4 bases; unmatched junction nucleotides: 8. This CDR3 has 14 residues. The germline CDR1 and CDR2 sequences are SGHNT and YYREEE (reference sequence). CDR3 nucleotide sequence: TGTGCCAGCAGTTATACAGGGGTCGGCACTGAAGCTTTCTTT. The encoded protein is CASSYTGVGTEAFF.

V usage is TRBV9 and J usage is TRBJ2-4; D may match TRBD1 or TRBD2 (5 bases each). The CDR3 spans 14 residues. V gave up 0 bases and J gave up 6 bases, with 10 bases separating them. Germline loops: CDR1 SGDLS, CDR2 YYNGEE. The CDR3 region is CASSVDGTTNIQYF. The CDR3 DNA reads TGTGCCAGCAGCGTAGATGGGACCACAAACATTCAGTACTTC.

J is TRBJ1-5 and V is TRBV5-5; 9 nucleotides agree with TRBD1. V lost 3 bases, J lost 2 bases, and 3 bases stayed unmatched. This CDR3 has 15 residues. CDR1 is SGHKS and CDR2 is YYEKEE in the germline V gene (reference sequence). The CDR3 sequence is CASSSTGGGNQPQHF. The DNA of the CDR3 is TGTGCCAGCAGCTCCACAGGGGGCGGCAATCAGCCCCAGCATTTT. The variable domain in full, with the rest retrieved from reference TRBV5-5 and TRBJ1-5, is DAGVTQSPTHLIKTRGQQVTLRCSPISGHKSVSWYQQVLGQGPQFIFQYYEKEERGRGNFPDRFSARQFPNYSSELNVNALLLGDSALYLCASSSTGGGNQPQHFGDGTRLSIL.

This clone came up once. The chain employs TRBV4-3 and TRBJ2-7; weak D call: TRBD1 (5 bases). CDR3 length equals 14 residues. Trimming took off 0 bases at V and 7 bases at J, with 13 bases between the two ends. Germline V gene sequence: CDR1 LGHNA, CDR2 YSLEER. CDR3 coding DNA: TGCGCCAGCAGCCAAGACCTGGGGCAGGGAGAGCAGTACTTC. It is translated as CASSQDLGQGEQYF.

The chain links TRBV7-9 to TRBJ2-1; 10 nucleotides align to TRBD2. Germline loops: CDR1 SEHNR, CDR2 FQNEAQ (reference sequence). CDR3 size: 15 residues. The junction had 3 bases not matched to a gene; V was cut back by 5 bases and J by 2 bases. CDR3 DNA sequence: TGTGCCAGCAGCCCTACTAGCGGGGCCTACAATGAGCAGTTCTTC. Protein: CASSPTSGAYNEQFF.

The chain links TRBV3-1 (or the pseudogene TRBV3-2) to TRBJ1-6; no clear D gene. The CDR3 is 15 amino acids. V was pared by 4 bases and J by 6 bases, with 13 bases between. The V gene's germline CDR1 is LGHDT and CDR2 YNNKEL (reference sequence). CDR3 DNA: TGTGCCAGCAGCCGAGCGTTGACGGGTAATTCACCCCTCCACTTT. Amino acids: CASSRALTGNSPLHF.

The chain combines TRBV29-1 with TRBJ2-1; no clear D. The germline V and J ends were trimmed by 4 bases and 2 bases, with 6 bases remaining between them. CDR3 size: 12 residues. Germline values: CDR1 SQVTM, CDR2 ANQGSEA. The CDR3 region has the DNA TGCAGCGTTGGTCGCACCTACAATGAGCAGTTCTTC. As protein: CSVGRTYNEQFF.

This chain's CDR3 is CASSPQRGVQETQYF. As DNA, the CDR3 is TGTGCCAGCAGCCCCCAGCGGGGGGTACAAGAGACCCAGTACTTC. The V call is TRBV4-2, the J call TRBJ2-5; 9 nucleotides align to TRBD2. There are 15 residues in the CDR3. CDR1 and CDR2 from the germline V gene are LGHNA and YNFKEQ. Trimming cost V 4 bases and J 2 bases; bases outside gene matches: 5.

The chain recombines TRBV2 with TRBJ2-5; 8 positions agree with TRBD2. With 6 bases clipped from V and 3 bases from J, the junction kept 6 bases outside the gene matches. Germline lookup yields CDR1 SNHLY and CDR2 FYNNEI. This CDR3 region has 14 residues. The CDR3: CASSGTGGKETQYF. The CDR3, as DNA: TGTGCCAGCAGCGGTACGGGGGGGAAAGAGACCCAGTACTTC.